The 4 T cell receptor beta chains below were found in one sample sequenced in a study of blood T cell repertoires in COVID-19. Some clones are missing from TCRdb's copy, which holds only in-frame ones; the method was immunoSEQ multiplex PCR. The data hold 300,000 or so clones, with around 84% observed a single time. Source material: PBMCs or T cells enriched from blood (not recorded which). The receptor set was obtained from a woman aged 18-30 years who had recovered from COVID-19.

This sequence joins TRBV6-5 and TRBJ2-3; 10 bases map to TRBD2. V shed 5 bases, J shed 4 bases, and the junction held 3 bases outside the gene matches. CDR1 is MNHEY and CDR2 is SVGAGI in the germline V gene. This CDR3 has 14 amino acids. For the CDR3, the DNA is TGTGCCAGCAGTAGCGGGGGGGCCTCAGATACGCAGTATTTT. Its translation is CASSSGGASDTQYF.

The chain is built from TRBV20-1 and TRBJ1-2; D gene uncertain. V was trimmed by 7 bases and J by 7 bases, leaving 13 bases between them. Germline values: CDR1 DFQATT, CDR2 SNEGSKA (reference sequence). The CDR3 contains 11 residues. This CDR3 is CSVAFRGGYTF. CDR3 DNA sequence: TGCAGTGTGGCGTTTCGAGGTGGCTACACCTTC.

The chain carries TRBV27 and TRBJ1-5; 9 bases map to TRBD1. Trimming took 2 bases from V and 6 from J; bases not matched to a gene: 2. The CDR3 extends over 14 amino acids. Germline CDR1 is MNHEY and CDR2 is SMNVEV (reference sequence). CDR3: CASSLGTGFQPQHF. For the CDR3, the DNA is TGTGCCAGCAGTTTAGGGACAGGGTTTCAGCCCCAGCATTTT.

The chain uses TRBV5-1 and TRBJ2-2; 10 bases line up with TRBD1. V dropped 4 bases and J dropped 4; count of bases not matched to a gene: 7. Germline assignment: CDR1 SGHRS and CDR2 YFSETQ. This CDR3 is 16 amino acids long. CDR3 coding DNA: TGCGCCAGCAGCCCGGGGGGACAGGGGATCACCGGGGAGCTGTTTTTT. Protein sequence: CASSPGGQGITGELFF. Full variable domain (outside the CDR3, taken from reference TRBV5-1 and TRBJ2-2): KAGVTQTPRYLIKTRGQQVTLSCSPISGHRSVSWYQQTPGQGLQFLFEYFSETQRNKGNFPGRFSGRQFSNSRSEMNVSTLELGDSALYLCASSPGGQGITGELFFGEGSRLTVL.